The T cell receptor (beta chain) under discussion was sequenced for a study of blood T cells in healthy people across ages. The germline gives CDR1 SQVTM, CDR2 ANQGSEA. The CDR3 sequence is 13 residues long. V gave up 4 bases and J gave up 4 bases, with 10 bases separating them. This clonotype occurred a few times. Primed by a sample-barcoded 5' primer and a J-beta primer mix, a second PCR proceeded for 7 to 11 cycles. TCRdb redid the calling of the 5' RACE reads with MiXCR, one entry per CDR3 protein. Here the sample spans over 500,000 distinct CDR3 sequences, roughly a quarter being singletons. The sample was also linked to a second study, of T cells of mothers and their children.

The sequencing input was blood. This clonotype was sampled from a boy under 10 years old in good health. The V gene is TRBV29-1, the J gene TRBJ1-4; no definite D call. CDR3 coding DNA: TGCAGCGTTGTTTCAGGAGATAATGAAAAACTGTTTTTT. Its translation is CSVVSGDNEKLFF.